This entry lists 7 T cell receptor beta chains sequenced from one sample in a study of OX40 agonist ivuxolimab in advanced cancers. Library preparation used the immunoSEQ multiplex PCR assay. TCRdb mirrors the immuneACCESS table, restricted to in-frame sequences. Some clones are absent from its copies; in checked studies, under half trace to an unresolved V gene, and the reason for the others is unknown. For this sample the table gives 45,000 to 55,000 clones, of which roughly 90% were detected only once. The ten top clones hold around 0.68% of the sample. The sequenced sample was CD4+ or CD8+ T cells sorted from blood, obtained in a trial of the OX40 agonist ivuxolimab. These receptors came from an adult with an advanced solid tumor such as melanoma, head and neck, liver or kidney cancer.

This clone was recorded a few times. The gene calls are TRBV5-5 and TRBJ1-5; 8 bases are shared with TRBD1. CDR3 length: 13 residues. CDR1 is SGHKS, CDR2 YYEKEE, per germline (reference sequence). Losses at the gene ends were 3 bases for V and 7 bases for J; bases not matched to a gene: 3. This CDR3 reads CASSWTGKQPQHF. CDR3 nucleotide sequence: TGTGCCAGCAGCTGGACAGGGAAGCAGCCCCAGCATTTT.

This clone was recorded a few times. J is TRBJ1-1 and V is TRBV18; possibly TRBD1 for D (5 bases). CDR1 and CDR2 (germline): KGHSH, LQKENI. The V end lost 2 bases, the J end lost 10 bases, and 17 bases lay between the germline ends. This CDR3 has 14 residues. The CDR3 DNA reads as TGTGCCAGCTCACCATCCGGAAGCCAGGGTGGAGCTTTCTTT. Amino acids: CASSPSGSQGGAFF.

V gene TRBV7-3 combines with J gene TRBJ1-1; tentative D call: TRBD1 (5 bases). Trimming took off 5 bases at V and 2 bases at J, with 9 bases between the two ends. CDR1 and CDR2 (germline): SGHTA, FQGTGA. The CDR3 loop spans 13 amino acids. In DNA, the CDR3 is TGTGCCAGCAGCCCGACAGATAACACTGAAGCTTTCTTT. Translating gives CASSPTDNTEAFF. The complete variable domain, with remaining parts taken from reference TRBV7-3 and TRBJ1-1, reads GAGVSQTPSNKVTEKGKYVELRCDPISGHTALYWYRQSLGQGPEFLIYFQGTGAADDSGLPNDRFFAVRPEGSVSTLKIQRTERGDSAVYLCASSPTDNTEAFFGQGTRLTVV.

The gene calls are TRBV4-1 and TRBJ2-3, with D possibly TRBD1 on 6 matching bases. CDR1 MGHRA and CDR2 YSYEKL come from the germline V gene. The germline V and J ends were trimmed by 3 bases and 0 bases, with 7 bases remaining between them. The CDR3 runs to 14 residues. CDR3 in DNA: TGCGCCAGCAGCCAGGGGACAAGCACAGATACGCAGTATTTT. Translation gives CASSQGTSTDTQYF.

The chain has TRBV25-1 and TRBJ1-6; 9 bases line up with TRBD1. Losses at the gene ends were 8 bases for V and 6 bases for J; bases not matched to a gene: 5. This CDR3 is 14 amino acids long. Germline lookup yields CDR1 MGHDK and CDR2 SYGVNS. The CDR3 reads CASRADRGNSPLHF. CDR3 nucleotides: TGTGCCAGCCGGGCGGACAGGGGTAATTCACCCCTCCACTTT.

A word on this clone: Germline is not matched at one junction end, which may reflect a read error. The rearrangement joins TRBV12-5 to TRBJ2-7; 12 nucleotides line up with TRBD2. The length of the CDR3 is 13 residues. CDR1 and CDR2 from the germline V gene are LGHNT and FRNRAP. This chain's CDR3 is CASGPGLAGRQDF. The CDR3 coding sequence is TGTGCTAGTGGTCCTGGACTAGCGGGACGTCAAGACTTC.

The chain recombines TRBV19 with TRBJ2-1; 11 bases are a match to TRBD2. The J segment lost 5 bases and the V segment lost 2 bases, leaving 2 bases of the junction unmatched. Germline V gives CDR1 LNHDA, CDR2 SQIVND (reference sequence). The CDR3 consists of 15 residues. CDR3 nucleotides: TGTGCCAGTAGTATATTAGCGGGAGGGGACAATGAGCAGTTCTTC. As protein: CASSILAGGDNEQFF.